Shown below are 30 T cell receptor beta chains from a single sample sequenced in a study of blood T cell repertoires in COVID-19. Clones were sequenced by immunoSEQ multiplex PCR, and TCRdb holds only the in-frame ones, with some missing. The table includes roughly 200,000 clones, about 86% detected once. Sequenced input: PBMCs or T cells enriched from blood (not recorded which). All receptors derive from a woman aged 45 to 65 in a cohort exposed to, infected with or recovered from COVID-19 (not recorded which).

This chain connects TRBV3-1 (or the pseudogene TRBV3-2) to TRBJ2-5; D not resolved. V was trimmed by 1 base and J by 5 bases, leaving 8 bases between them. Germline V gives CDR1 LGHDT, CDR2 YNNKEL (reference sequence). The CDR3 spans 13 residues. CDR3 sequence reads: CASSQGAPETQYF. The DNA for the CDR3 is TGTGCCAGCAGCCAAGGGGCCCCGGAGACCCAGTACTTC.

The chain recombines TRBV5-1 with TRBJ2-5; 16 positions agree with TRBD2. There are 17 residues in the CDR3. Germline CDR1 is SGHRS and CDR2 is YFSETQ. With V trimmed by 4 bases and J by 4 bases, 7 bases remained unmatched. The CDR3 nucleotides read TGCGCCAGCAGCCCCGGGACTAGCGGGGGGGCCGGAGAGACCCAGTACTTC. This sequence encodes CASSPGTSGGAGETQYF.

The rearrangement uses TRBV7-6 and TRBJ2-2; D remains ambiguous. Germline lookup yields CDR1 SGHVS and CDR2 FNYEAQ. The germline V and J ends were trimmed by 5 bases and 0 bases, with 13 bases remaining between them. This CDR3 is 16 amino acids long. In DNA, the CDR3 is TGTGCCAGCAGCCAAGTGCCGACAACGAACACCGGGGAGCTGTTTTTT. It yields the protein CASSQVPTTNTGELFF. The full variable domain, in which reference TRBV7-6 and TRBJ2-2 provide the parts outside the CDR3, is GAGVSQSPRYKVTKRGQDVALRCDPISGHVSLYWYRQALGQGPEFLTYFNYEAQQDKSGLPNDRFSAERPEGSISTLTIQRTEQRDSAMYRCASSQVPTTNTGELFFGEGSRLTVL.

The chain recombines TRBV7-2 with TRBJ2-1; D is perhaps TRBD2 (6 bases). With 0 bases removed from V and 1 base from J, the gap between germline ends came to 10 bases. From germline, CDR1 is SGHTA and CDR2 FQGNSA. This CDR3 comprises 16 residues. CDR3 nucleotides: TGTGCCAGCAGCTTAGCGACCGGGGGATCCTACAATGAGCAGTTCTTC. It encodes CASSLATGGSYNEQFF.

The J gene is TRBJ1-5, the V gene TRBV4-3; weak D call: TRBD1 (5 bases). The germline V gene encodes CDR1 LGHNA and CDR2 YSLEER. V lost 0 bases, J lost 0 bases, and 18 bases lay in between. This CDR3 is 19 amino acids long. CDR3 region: CASSQELSGRGYSNQPQHF. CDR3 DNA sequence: TGCGCCAGCAGCCAAGAGTTATCTGGGAGGGGCTATAGCAATCAGCCCCAGCATTTT.

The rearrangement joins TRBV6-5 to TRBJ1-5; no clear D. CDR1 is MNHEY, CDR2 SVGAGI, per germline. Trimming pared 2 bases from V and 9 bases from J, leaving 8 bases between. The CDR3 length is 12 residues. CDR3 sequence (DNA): TGTGCCAGCAGTTACCCAGGAGGGCCCCAGCATTTT. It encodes CASSYPGGPQHF.

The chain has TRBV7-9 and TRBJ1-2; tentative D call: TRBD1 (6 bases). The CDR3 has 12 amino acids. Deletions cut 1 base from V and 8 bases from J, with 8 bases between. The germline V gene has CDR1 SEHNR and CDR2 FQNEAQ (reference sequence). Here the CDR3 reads CASSLEQGGYTF. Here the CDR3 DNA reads TGTGCCAGCAGCTTAGAACAGGGAGGCTACACCTTC.

Written as DNA, the CDR3 is TGTGCCAGCAGCTTAACCGACGGAGCTTACTACGAGCAGTACTTC. This codes for CASSLTDGAYYEQYF. The chain carries TRBV11-1 and TRBJ2-7; no clear D. With 2 bases removed from V and 3 bases from J, the gap between germline ends came to 14 bases. Per the germline V gene, CDR1 is SGHAT and CDR2 is FQDESV (reference sequence). The length of the CDR3 is 15 residues.

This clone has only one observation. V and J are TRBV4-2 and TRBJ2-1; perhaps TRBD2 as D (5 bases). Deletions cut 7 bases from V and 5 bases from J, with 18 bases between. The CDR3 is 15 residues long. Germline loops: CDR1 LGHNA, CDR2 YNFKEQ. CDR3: CASKILDGVHNEQFF. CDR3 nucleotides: TGTGCCAGCAAGATCCTAGACGGGGTCCACAATGAGCAGTTCTTC.

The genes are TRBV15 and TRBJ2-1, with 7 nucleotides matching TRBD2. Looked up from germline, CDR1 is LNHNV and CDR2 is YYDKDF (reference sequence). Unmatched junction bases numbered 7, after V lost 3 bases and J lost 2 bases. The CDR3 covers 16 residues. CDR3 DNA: TGTGCCACCAGCAGTTCCCCCGGGGGGACCTACAATGAGCAGTTCTTC. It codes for CATSSSPGGTYNEQFF.

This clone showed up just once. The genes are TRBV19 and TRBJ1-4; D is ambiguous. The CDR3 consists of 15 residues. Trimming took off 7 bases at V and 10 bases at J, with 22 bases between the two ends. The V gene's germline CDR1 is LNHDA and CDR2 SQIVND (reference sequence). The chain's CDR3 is CASNLNRSPGGKLFF. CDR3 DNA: TGTGCCAGTAATCTAAATCGGTCCCCGGGAGGAAAACTGTTTTTT.

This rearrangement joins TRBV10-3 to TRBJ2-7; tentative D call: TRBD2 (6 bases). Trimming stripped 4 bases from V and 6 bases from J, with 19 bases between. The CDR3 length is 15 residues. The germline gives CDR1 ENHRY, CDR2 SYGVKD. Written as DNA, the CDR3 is TGTGCCATCAGTGGGCCGCGGGACGGGAGCCTCGAGCAGTACTTC. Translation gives CAISGPRDGSLEQYF.

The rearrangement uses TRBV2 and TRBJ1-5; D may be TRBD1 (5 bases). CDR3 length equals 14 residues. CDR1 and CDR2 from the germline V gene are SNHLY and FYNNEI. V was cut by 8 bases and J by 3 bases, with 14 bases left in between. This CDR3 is CASRRDVSNQPQHF. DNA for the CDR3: TGTGCCAGCCGGAGGGACGTATCCAATCAGCCCCAGCATTTT.

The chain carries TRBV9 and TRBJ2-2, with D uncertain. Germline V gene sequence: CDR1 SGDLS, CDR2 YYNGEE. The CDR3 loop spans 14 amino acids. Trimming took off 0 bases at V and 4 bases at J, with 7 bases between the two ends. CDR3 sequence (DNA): TGTGCCAGCAGCGTAGTCGGTGGCACCGGGGAGCTGTTTTTT. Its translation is CASSVVGGTGELFF.

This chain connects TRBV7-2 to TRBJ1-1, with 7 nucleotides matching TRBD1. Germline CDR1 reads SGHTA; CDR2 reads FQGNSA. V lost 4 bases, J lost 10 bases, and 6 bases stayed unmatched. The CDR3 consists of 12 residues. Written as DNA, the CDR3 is TGTGCCAGCAGCTACAATACAGGGGCAGCTTTCTTT. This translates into CASSYNTGAAFF.

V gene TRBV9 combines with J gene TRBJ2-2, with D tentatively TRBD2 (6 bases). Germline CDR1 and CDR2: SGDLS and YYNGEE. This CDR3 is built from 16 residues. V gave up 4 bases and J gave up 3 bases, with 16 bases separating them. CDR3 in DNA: TGTGCCAGCAGCCCCCGGGACTTTAGCTACACCGGGGAGCTGTTTTTT. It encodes CASSPRDFSYTGELFF.

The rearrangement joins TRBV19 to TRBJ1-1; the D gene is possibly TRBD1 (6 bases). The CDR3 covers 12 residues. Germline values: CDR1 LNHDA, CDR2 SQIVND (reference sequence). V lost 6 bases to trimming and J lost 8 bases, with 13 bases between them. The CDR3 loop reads CASRGTSGEAFF. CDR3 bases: TGTGCCAGTAGGGGGACATCTGGCGAAGCTTTCTTT.

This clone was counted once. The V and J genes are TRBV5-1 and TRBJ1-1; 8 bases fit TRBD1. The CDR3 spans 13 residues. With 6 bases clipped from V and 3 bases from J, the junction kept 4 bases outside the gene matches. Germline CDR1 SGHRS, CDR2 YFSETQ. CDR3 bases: TGCGCCAGCATCGGACAGGGCCACACTGAAGCTTTCTTT. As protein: CASIGQGHTEAFF. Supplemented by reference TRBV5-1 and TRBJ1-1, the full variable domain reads KAGVTQTPRYLIKTRGQQVTLSCSPISGHRSVSWYQQTPGQGLQFLFEYFSETQRNKGNFPGRFSGRQFSNSRSEMNVSTLELGDSALYLCASIGQGHTEAFFGQGTRLTVV.

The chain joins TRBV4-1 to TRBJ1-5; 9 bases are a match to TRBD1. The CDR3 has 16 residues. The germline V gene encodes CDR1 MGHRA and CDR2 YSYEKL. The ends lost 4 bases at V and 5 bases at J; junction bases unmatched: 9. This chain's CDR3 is CASSLSGTGYDQPQHF. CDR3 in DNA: TGCGCCAGCAGCCTCTCCGGGACAGGGTATGATCAGCCCCAGCATTTT.

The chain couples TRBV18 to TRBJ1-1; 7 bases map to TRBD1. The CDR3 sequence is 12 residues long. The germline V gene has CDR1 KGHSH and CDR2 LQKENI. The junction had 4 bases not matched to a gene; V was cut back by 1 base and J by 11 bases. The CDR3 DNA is TGTGCCAGCTCACCACAGCAGGGGGATGCTTTCTTT. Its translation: CASSPQQGDAFF.

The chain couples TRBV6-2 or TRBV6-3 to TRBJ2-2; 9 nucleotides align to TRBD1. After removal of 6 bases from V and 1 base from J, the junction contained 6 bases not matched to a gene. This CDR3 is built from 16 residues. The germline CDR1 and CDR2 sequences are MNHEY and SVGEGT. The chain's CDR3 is CASSLADRGNTGELFF. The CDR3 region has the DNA TGTGCCAGCAGCCTCGCGGACAGGGGGAACACCGGGGAGCTGTTTTTT.

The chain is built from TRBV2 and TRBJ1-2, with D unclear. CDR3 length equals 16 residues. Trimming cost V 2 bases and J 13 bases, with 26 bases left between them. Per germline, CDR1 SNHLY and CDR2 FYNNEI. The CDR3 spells CASSEPSTLNNYGATF. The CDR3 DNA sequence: TGTGCCAGCAGTGAACCCAGCACCCTAAACAACTATGGTGCCACCTTC.

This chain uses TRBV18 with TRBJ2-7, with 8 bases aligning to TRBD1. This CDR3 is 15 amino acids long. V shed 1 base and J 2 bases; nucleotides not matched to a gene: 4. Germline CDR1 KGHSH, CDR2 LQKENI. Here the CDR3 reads CASSPRTGRTYEQYF. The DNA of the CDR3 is TGTGCCAGCTCACCACGGACAGGGAGAACCTACGAGCAGTACTTC.

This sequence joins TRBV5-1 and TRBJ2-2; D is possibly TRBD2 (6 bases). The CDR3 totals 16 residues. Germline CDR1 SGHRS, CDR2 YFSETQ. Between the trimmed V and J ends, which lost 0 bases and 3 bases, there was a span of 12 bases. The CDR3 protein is CASSLVQGLDTGELFF. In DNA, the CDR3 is TGCGCCAGCAGCTTGGTGCAGGGACTCGACACCGGGGAGCTGTTTTTT.

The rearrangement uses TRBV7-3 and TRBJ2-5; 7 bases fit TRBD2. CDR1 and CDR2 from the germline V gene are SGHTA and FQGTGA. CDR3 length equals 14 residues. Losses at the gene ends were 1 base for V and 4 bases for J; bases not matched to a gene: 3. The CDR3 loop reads CASSLRLARETQYF. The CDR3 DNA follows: TGTGCCAGCAGCTTAAGACTAGCCCGAGAGACCCAGTACTTC.

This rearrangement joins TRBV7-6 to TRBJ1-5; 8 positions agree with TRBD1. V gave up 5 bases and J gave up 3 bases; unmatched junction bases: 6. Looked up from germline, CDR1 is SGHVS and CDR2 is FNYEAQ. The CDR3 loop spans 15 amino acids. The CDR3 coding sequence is TGTGCCAGCAGCGAACAGACAGGGGTCAATCAGCCCCAGCATTTT. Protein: CASSEQTGVNQPQHF. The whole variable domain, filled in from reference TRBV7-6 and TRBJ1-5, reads GAGVSQSPRYKVTKRGQDVALRCDPISGHVSLYWYRQALGQGPEFLTYFNYEAQQDKSGLPNDRFSAERPEGSISTLTIQRTEQRDSAMYRCASSEQTGVNQPQHFGDGTRLSIL.

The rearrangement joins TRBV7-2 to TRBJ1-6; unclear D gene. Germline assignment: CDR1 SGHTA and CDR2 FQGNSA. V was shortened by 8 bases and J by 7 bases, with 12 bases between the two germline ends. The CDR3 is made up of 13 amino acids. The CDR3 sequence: CASGGLRNSPLHF. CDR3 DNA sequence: TGTGCCAGCGGAGGGCTACGGAATTCACCCCTCCACTTT.

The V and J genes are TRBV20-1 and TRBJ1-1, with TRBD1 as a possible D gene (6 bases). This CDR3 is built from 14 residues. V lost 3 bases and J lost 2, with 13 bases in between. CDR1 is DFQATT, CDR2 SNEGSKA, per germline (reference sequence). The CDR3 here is CSASSTGTNTEAFF. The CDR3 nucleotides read TGCAGTGCTAGTTCGACAGGCACTAACACTGAAGCTTTCTTT.

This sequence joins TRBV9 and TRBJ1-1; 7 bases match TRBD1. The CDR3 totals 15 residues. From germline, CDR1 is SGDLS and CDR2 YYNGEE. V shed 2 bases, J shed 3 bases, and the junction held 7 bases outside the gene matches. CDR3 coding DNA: TGTGCCAGCAGCGTCTCGACAGGGCCAGACACTGAAGCTTTCTTT. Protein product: CASSVSTGPDTEAFF.

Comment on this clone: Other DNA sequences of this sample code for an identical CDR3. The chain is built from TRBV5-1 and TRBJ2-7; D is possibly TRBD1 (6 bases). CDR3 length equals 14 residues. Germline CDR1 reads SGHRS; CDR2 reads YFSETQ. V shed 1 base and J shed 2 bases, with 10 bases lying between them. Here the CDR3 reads CASSLSGQTYEQYF. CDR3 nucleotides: TGCGCCAGCAGCTTGTCCGGACAGACCTACGAGCAGTACTTC.